This T cell receptor beta chain was found in a study of blood T cell repertoires in COVID-19. TCRdb's table, derived via immunoSEQ multiplex PCR, lists solely in-frame clones and lacks some. The sample has about 400,000 clones, about 88% seen once. Seattle patients were enrolled while actively infected and followed longitudinally. The source of this sequence is an older woman with COVID-19, enrolled during active disease. The sample comprised peripheral blood.

The CDR3 loop reads CASSDSFNEQYF. In DNA form, the CDR3 reads TGTGCCAGCAGTGACTCGTTTAACGAGCAGTACTTC. The chain carries TRBV6-4 and TRBJ2-7; D gene ambiguous. This CDR3 has 12 residues. Trimming pared 0 bases from V and 5 bases from J, leaving 5 bases between. Germline CDR1 and CDR2: MRHNA and SNTAGT.